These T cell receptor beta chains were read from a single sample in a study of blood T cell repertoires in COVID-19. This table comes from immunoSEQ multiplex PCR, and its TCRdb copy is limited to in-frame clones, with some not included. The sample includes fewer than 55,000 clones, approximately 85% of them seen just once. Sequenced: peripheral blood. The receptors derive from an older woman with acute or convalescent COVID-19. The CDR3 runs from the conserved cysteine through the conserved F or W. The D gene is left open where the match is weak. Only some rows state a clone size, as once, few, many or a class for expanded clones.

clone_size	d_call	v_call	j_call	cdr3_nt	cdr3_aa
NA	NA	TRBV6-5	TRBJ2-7	TGTGCCAGCACCAAAAAAGGGACTTCCTACGAGCAGTACTTC	CASTKKGTSYEQYF
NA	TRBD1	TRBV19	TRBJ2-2	TGTGCCAGTATGGGCACAGGGGGTTACACCGGGGAGCTGTTTTTT	CASMGTGGYTGELFF
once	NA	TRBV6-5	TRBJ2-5	TGTGCCAGCAGAGACGGACTAAGCCGGCTAGAGACCCAGTACTTC	CASRDGLSRLETQYF
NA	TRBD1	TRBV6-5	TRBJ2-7	TGTGCCAGCCGTCTCTTCGACACAGGGGGCTACGAGCAGTACTTC	CASRLFDTGGYEQYF
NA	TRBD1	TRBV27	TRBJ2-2	TGTGCCAGCAGTTTATACCTAAGGGGGCGGTCTTCCGAAGAATCGAACACCGGGGAGCTGTTTTTT	CASSLYLRGRSSEESNTGELFF
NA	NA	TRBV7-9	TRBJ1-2	TGTGCCAGCAGCTCCGATGCGGGGGGCTACACCTTC	CASSSDAGGYTF
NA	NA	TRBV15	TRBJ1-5	TGTGCCACCAGCAGAGCCAGGGGTCAGCCCCAGCATTTT	CATSRARGQPQHF
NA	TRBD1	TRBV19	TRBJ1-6	TGTGCCAGTAGTATAAAGTCCCCGGACAGGGGGGGGTCACCCCTCCACTTT	CASSIKSPDRGGSPLHF
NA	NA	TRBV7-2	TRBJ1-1	TGTGCCAGCCAAACAGGGTCCCCTGAAGCTTTCTTT	CASQTGSPEAFF
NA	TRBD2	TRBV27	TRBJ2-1	TGTGCCAGCAGTTTTATAGCGGGGGGGCTTAATGAGCAGTTCTTC	CASSFIAGGLNEQFF
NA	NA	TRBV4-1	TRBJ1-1	TGCGCCAGCAGCCAAGATCAGGGGAAATGGACTGAAGCTTTCTTT	CASSQDQGKWTEAFF
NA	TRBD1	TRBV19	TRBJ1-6	TGTGCCAGTCAGGGGGTTTGGAGTTCACCCCTCCACTTT	CASQGVWSSPLHF
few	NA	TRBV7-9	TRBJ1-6	TGTGCCAGCAGCAGAGGACAGACCCTCTATAATTCACCCCTCCACTTT	CASSRGQTLYNSPLHF
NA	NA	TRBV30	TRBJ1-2	TGTGCCTGGAGTGGGACAGCCTCCTATGGCTACACCTTC	CAWSGTASYGYTF
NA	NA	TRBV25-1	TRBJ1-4	TGTGCCAGCAGTGAATGGCGGGGGGCCACCGGTGAAAAACTGTTTTTT	CASSEWRGATGEKLFF
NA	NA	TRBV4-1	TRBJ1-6	TGCGCCAGCAGCCAAGGGCCGGGGTTCTCCTATAATTCACCCCTCCACTTT	CASSQGPGFSYNSPLHF
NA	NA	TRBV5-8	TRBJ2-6	TGTGCCAGCAGCTCCGGACACATCTCTGGGGCCAACGTCCTGACTTTC	CASSSGHISGANVLTF
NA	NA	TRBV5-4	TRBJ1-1	TGTGCCAGCAGCTTAGTCGGGGAAGGGACTGAAGCTTTCTTT	CASSLVGEGTEAFF
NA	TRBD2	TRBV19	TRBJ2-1	TGTGCCAGTAGTATAGTGGCGCGGGAGATTTACAATGAGCAGTTCTTC	CASSIVAREIYNEQFF
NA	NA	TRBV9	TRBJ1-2	TGTGCCAGCAGCGCTTCAGGGACTAATGGCTACACCTTC	CASSASGTNGYTF
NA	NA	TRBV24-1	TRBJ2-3	TGTGCCACCAGTGATGGGACACCCAACGCCCCGGATACGCAGTATTTT	CATSDGTPNAPDTQYF
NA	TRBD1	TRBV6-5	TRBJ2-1	TGTGCCAGCAGTCGGACAGGGCAGGGCAATGAGCAGTTCTTC	CASSRTGQGNEQFF
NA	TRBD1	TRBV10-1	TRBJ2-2	TGCGCCAGCAGTGGGGACAGGGCGGACACCGGGGAGCTGTTTTTT	CASSGDRADTGELFF
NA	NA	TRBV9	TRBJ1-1	TGTGCCAGCAGCGTAGTGGGCGGGGACACTGAAGCTTTCTTT	CASSVVGGDTEAFF
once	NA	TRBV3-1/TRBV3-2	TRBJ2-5	TGTGCCAGCAGCCACCAGGACATTTACCAAGAGACCCAGTACTTC	CASSHQDIYQETQYF
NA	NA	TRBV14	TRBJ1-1	TGTGCCAGCAGCCAAGTGGGCGGGGGTTTCACTGAAGCTTTCTTT	CASSQVGGGFTEAFF
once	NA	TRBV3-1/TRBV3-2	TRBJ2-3	TGTGCCAGCAGCCAAGAAGTCGGGGGGCAGTATTTT	CASSQEVGGQYF
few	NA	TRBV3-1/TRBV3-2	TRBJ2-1	TGTGCCAGCAGCCAAGAGGGACAAAACTACAATGAGCAGTTCTTC	CASSQEGQNYNEQFF
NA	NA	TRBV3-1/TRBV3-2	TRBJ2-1	TGTGCCAGCAGCCTGCAGAGGCGGGTGAGTGGCAATGAGCAGTTCTTC	CASSLQRRVSGNEQFF
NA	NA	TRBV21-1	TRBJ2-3	TGTGCCAGCAGCAACGGTACGCAGTATTTT	CASSNGTQYF
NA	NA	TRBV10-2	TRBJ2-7	TGCGCCAGCAGTATATGGCACGAGCAGTACTTC	CASSIWHEQYF
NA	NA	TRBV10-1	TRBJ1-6	TGCGCCAGCAGTGAGCACAGGAATTCACCCCTCCACTTT	CASSEHRNSPLHF
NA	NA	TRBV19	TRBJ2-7	TGTGCCAGTAGTATACAAGGGGGAGTATACGAGCAGTACTTC	CASSIQGGVYEQYF
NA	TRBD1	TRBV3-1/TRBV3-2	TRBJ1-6	TGTGCCAGCAGCCAACGGGACAGGGATAATTCACCCCTCCACTTT	CASSQRDRDNSPLHF
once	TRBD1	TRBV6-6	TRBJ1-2	TGTGCCAGCAGCCCGACCCTGTTCAGGGGGGACTATGGCTACACCTTC	CASSPTLFRGDYGYTF
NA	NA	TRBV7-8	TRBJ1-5	TGTGCCAGCAGCTTAGGTCAGGGGCTCAATCAGCCCCAGCATTTT	CASSLGQGLNQPQHF
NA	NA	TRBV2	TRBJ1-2	TGTGCCAGCAGTTTCGGTGGCAGGACAGAGGGCTACACCTTC	CASSFGGRTEGYTF
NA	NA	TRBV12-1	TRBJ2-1	TGTGCCAGCAGCCTTAAACAGGGGAGCGCCTACAATGAGCAGTTCTTC	CASSLKQGSAYNEQFF
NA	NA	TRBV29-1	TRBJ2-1	TGCAGCGTTGAAAGGCGGGGCGGAAAGGGCAATGAGCAGTTCTTC	CSVERRGGKGNEQFF
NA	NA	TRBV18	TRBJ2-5	TGTGCCAGCTCACCTCCGGCTAGGAGGGAGACCCAGTACTTC	CASSPPARRETQYF
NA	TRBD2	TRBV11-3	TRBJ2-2	TGTGCCAGCAGCTTATATCGGGGGGTAGACACCGGGGAGCTGTTTTTT	CASSLYRGVDTGELFF
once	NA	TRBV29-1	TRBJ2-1	TGCAGCGTTGCGCTTCGGGACAAACTCCTATTACAGTTCTTC	CSVALRDKLLLQFF
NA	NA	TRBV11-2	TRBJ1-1	TGTGCCAGCAGCTTAGATCCGGGGGGGCCTACTGAAGCTTTCTTT	CASSLDPGGPTEAFF
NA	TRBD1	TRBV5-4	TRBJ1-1	TGTGCCAGCAGCTTTCCGACAGGGCTAGGCACTGAAGCTTTCTTT	CASSFPTGLGTEAFF
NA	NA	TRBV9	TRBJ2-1	TGTGCCAGCAGCCCTGCCTCCTCAGGCTACAATGAGCAGTTCTTC	CASSPASSGYNEQFF
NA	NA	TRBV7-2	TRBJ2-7	TGTGCCAGCAGCTTAAGTTCACTCACCTACGAGCAGTACTTC	CASSLSSLTYEQYF
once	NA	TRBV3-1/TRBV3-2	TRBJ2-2	TGTGCCAGCACCCCCCGGGGGGCTAGCACCGGGGAGCTGTTTTTT	CASTPRGASTGELFF
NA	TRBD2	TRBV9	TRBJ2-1	TGTGCCAGCTGCCCCCGGGAGGGCCTCCTCGATGAGCAGTTCTTC	CASCPREGLLDEQFF